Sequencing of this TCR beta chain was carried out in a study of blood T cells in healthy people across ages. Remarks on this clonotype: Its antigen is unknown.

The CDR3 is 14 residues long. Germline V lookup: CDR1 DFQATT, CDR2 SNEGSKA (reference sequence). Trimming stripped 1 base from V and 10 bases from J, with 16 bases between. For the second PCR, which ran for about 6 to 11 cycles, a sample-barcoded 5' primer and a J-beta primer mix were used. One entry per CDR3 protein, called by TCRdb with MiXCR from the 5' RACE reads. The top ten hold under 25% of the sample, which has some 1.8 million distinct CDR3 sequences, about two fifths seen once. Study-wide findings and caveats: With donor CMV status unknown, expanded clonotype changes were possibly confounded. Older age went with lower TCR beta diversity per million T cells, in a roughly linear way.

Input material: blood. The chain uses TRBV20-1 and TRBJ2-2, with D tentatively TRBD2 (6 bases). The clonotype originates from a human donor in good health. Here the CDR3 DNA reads TGCAGTGCTAGAGGGGGCGGGGTCGCGCCGGAGCTGTTTTTT. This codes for CSARGGGVAPELFF.